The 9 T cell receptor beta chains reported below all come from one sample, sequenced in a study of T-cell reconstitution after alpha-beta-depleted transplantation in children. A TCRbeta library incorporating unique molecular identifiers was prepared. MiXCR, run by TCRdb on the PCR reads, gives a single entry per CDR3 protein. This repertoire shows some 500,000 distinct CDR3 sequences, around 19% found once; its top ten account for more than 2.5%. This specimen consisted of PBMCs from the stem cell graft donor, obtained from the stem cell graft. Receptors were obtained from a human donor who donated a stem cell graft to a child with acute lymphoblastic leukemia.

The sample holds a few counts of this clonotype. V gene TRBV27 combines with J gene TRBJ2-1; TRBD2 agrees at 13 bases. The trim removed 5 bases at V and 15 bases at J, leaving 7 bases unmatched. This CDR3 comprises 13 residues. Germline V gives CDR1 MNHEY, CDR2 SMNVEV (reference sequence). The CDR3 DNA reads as TGTGCCAGCAGTCACGGACTAGCGGGAGACGTGTTCTTC. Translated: CASSHGLAGDVFF.

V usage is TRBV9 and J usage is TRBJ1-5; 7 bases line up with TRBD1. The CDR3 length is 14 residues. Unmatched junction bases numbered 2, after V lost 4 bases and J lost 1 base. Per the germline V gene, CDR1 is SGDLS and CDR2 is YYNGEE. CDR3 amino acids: CASSPDRSNQPQHF. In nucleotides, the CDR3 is TGTGCCAGCAGCCCGGACAGGAGCAATCAGCCCCAGCATTTT.

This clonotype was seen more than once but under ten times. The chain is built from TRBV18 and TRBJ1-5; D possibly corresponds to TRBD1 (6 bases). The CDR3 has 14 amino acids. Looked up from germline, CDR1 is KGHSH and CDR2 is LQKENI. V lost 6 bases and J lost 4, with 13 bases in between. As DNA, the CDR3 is TGTGCCAGCTCCCTTCGGACAGAAAATCAGCCCCAGCATTTT. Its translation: CASSLRTENQPQHF.

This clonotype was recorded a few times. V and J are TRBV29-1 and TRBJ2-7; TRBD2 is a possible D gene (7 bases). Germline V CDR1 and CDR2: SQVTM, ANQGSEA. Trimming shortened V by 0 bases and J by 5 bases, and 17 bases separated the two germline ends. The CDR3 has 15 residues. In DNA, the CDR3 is TGCAGCGTTGAAGAGGACCGGGGGGCGCAAGACGAGCAGTACTTC. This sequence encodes CSVEEDRGAQDEQYF.

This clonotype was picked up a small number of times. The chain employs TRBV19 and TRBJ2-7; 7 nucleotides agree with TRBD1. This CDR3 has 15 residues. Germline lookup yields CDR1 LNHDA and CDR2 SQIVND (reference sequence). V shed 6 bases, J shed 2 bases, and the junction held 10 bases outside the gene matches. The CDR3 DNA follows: TGTGCCAGTAGCATCGATCGGACAGGAACCTACGAGCAGTACTTC. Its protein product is CASSIDRTGTYEQYF.

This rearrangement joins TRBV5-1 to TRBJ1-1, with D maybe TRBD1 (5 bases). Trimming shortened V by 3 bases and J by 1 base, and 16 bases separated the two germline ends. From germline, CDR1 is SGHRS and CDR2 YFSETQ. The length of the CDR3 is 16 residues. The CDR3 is CASSSFIVQGNTEAFF. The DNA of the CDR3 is TGCGCCAGCAGCTCTTTCATCGTGCAGGGGAACACTGAAGCTTTCTTT.

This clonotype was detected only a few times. The CDR3 loop is CASSVTSGGLNEQFF. The CDR3 DNA reads as TGTGCCAGCAGTGTTACTAGCGGGGGTCTAAATGAGCAGTTCTTC. The rearrangement links TRBV2 to TRBJ2-1; 11 nucleotides match TRBD2. The germline gives CDR1 SNHLY, CDR2 FYNNEI. The CDR3 is 15 residues long. With V trimmed by 4 bases and J by 7 bases, 6 bases remained unmatched.

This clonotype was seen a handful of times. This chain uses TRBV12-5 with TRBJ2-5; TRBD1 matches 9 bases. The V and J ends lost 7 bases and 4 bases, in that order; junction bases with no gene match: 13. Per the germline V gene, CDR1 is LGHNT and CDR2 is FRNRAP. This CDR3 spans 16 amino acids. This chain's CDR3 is CASAMQGTGGRETQYF. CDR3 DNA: TGTGCTAGTGCTATGCAGGGAACAGGGGGCCGAGAGACCCAGTACTTC.

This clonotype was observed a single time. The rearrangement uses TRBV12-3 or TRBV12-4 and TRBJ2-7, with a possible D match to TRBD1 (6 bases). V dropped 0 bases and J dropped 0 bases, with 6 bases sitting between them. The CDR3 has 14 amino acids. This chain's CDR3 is CASSLADSSYEQYF. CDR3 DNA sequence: TGTGCCAGCAGTTTAGCGGACAGCTCCTACGAGCAGTACTTC.